This TCR beta chain was obtained from a study of cytomegalovirus exposure and HLA in healthy donors. Study results and limitations: Researchers counted roughly 150 TCR beta chains as cytomegalovirus-associated. A later analysis showed HLA-associated TCR beta chains outstripping equally common others in clonal expansion.

The PCR used 60 Vbeta and 13 Jbeta primers. Assay: immunoSEQ multiplex PCR; the TCRdb copy retains only in-frame clones and omits some. The sample comprises fewer than 130,000 clones, 60% to 80% of which are singletons, and roughly 2.5% rests with the top ten. Points on this clone: Its antigen is not identified.

In germline, CDR1 is MDHEN, CDR2 SYDVKM. The CDR3 runs 17 residues. The V gene lost 3 bases and the J gene lost 0 bases, with 14 bases spanning the gap. Sequenced material: PBMCs. The TCR was taken from a man aged 45-60 years in good health and CMV-seropositive. J is TRBJ1-4 and V is TRBV28, with D possibly matching TRBD1 (5 bases). The CDR3 bases are TGTGCCAGCAGTTTTCTGTCTGGGGCAGCAACTAATGAAAAACTGTTTTTT. Protein product: CASSFLSGAATNEKLFF.